The 32 T cell receptor beta chains in this list originate from one sample, sequenced in a study of T cells in Graves' hyperthyroidism and ophthalmopathy (dated by TCRdb to between 2018 and 2020). The method was multiplex PCR. Sequencing was carried out with an Illumina HiSeq 2000. The TCR beta CDR3 regions were amplified from RNA transcripts. A first-round RT-PCR of the TCR CDR3 used the HTBI primer set with the Qiagen OneStep RT-PCR kit. Starting from the raw public reads, TCRdb applied fastp trimming at Q25, assembled clones with MiXCR and retained in-frame beta chains. One record per CDR3 amino acid sequence lists the most common genes and DNA. Recorded for this sample are roughly 500,000 distinct CDR3 sequences; 20% to 25% of them occurred a single time. About 53% of the sample comes from the top ten. The sample taken for sequencing was blood. Every receptor here comes from a woman aged 65 to 85 with Graves' ophthalmopathy.

The chain is built from TRBV20-1 and TRBJ2-7, with 14 positions matching TRBD2. This CDR3 comprises 14 residues. Germline V gene lookup returns CDR1 DFQATT and CDR2 SNEGSKA (reference sequence). Trimming removed 3 bases from V and 6 bases from J; junction bases left unmatched: 4. CDR3 nucleotide sequence: TGCAGTGCTAGGGGACTAGCGGGAGAAAGCGAGCAGTACTTC. As protein: CSARGLAGESEQYF.

The J gene is TRBJ2-1, the V gene TRBV20-1; 12 nucleotides agree with TRBD2. Germline V gives CDR1 DFQATT, CDR2 SNEGSKA (reference sequence). J was trimmed by 9 bases and V by 2 bases; bases with no gene match: 14. This CDR3 has 17 amino acids. The CDR3 DNA reads as TGCAGTGCTAGAAACCCGCTAGCGGGAGGGACACGTGGTGAGCAGTTCTTC. Protein: CSARNPLAGGTRGEQFF.

This clonotype appeared many times. The chain combines TRBV7-9 with TRBJ2-7; TRBD2 matches 8 bases. CDR1 and CDR2 (germline): SEHNR, FQNEAQ (reference sequence). The trim removed 7 bases at V and 5 bases at J, leaving 7 bases unmatched. CDR3 length: 13 amino acids. This chain's CDR3 is CASNRAGDNEQYF. The CDR3 nucleotides read TGTGCCAGCAATCGAGCGGGAGACAACGAGCAGTACTTC. The full variable domain, its missing parts supplied by reference TRBV7-9 and TRBJ2-7, is DTGVSQNPRHKITKRGQNVTFRCDPISEHNRLYWYRQTLGQGPEFLTYFQNEAQLEKSRLLSDRFSAERPKGSFSTLEIQRTEQGDSAMYLCASNRAGDNEQYFGPGTRLTVT.

The table lists this clonotype with a few counts. V gene TRBV19 combines with J gene TRBJ2-7, with TRBD1 identical over 10 bases. The CDR3 runs to 14 residues. Germline assignment: CDR1 LNHDA and CDR2 SQIVND (reference sequence). J gave up 6 bases and V 3 bases, and 5 bases lay outside the gene matches. The chain's CDR3 is CASSMGTGVSEQYF. In DNA, the CDR3 is TGTGCCAGTAGTATGGGGACAGGGGTCTCCGAGCAGTACTTC.

The chain joins TRBV6-7 to TRBJ1-2; D is unclear. TRBV6-7 has ORF status, its function being uncertain. V shed 0 bases and J shed 8 bases, with 19 bases lying between them. The CDR3 is 16 residues long. CDR3 sequence reads: CASSYSGSRTWWGYTF. The CDR3 nucleotides are TGTGCCAGCAGTTACTCGGGGTCGAGGACCTGGTGGGGCTACACCTTC.

This clonotype was counted many times. This rearrangement joins TRBV5-8 to TRBJ2-3; D gene unclear. V lost 3 bases and J lost 1, with 9 bases in between. The CDR3 has 14 amino acids. Looked up from germline, CDR1 is SGHTS and CDR2 is YDEGEE. The CDR3 bases are TGTGCCAGCAGCTCCAGAGTGGGCACAGATACGCAGTATTTT. It specifies CASSSRVGTDTQYF.

As to this clonotype: A much more abundant neighbour one base away suggests this may be a read error. The chain couples TRBV7-2 to TRBJ2-3; 8 positions match TRBD2. The V segment lost 7 bases and the J segment 3 bases; nucleotides outside the gene matches: 6. CDR3 size: 14 residues. Germline V gene lookup returns CDR1 SGHTA and CDR2 FQGNSA. The CDR3 nucleotides read TGTGCCAGCAACTCGCGGGGGGTAACAGATACGCAGTATTTT. Its protein product is CASNSRGVTDTQYF.

This clonotype appeared once. The J gene is TRBJ2-7, the V gene TRBV9; tentatively, D is TRBD1 (5 bases). There are 13 residues in the CDR3. Germline CDR1 SGDLS, CDR2 YYNGEE. The V end lost 0 bases, the J end lost 6 bases, and 10 bases lay between the germline ends. Written as DNA, the CDR3 is TGTGCCAGCAGCGTAGGAACAGGTCGCGAGCAGTACTTC. Translation: CASSVGTGREQYF.

The V and J genes are TRBV19 and TRBJ1-1, with D maybe TRBD1 (5 bases). There are 16 residues in the CDR3. The germline V gene has CDR1 LNHDA and CDR2 SQIVND (reference sequence). V lost 6 bases and J 1 base, leaving 18 bases between the germline ends. CDR3 sequence: CASRVPRGVWNTEAFF. The CDR3, as DNA: TGTGCCAGTAGGGTTCCGCGGGGCGTGTGGAACACTGAAGCTTTCTTT. Looking up the rest from reference TRBV19 and TRBJ1-1 gives the full variable domain: DGGITQSPKYLFRKEGQNVTLSCEQNLNHDAMYWYRQDPGQGLRLIYYSQIVNDFQKGDIAEGYSVSREKKESFPLTVTSAQKNPTAFYLCASRVPRGVWNTEAFFGQGTRLTVV.

Only a few counts were recorded for this clonotype. V is TRBV28 and J is TRBJ2-5, with D maybe TRBD1 (6 bases). Germline CDR1 is MDHEN and CDR2 is SYDVKM. The CDR3 has 12 residues. Trimming took off 6 bases at V and 5 bases at J, with 10 bases between the two ends. The CDR3 sequence: CASRTGSETQYF. The CDR3 DNA is TGTGCCAGCAGAACAGGGTCGGAGACCCAGTACTTC.

For this clonotype: Since the CDR3 does not end with the conserved phenylalanine or tryptophan, this likely comes from a read error. This rearrangement joins TRBV6-2 or TRBV6-3 to TRBJ2-7, with 13 bases lining up with TRBD2. Losses at the gene ends were 2 bases for V and 2 bases for J; bases not matched to a gene: 12. The V gene's germline CDR1 is MNHEY and CDR2 SVGEGT. The CDR3 totals 19 residues. CDR3 DNA: TGTGCCAGCAGTTACGTCCCGGGACTAGCGGGACCCCTCGCCTACGAGCAGTACCTC. It specifies CASSYVPGLAGPLAYEQYL.

The chain combines TRBV6-2 or TRBV6-3 with TRBJ1-1, with D possibly being TRBD1 (6 bases). The CDR3 spans 17 residues. Trimming left V 2 bases short and J 1 base short, with 17 bases between. Germline CDR1 is MNHEY and CDR2 is SVGEGT. CDR3 nucleotide sequence: TGTGCCAGCAGTTACCCTGAACAGGGAGGGGCGAACACTGAAGCTTTCTTT. This sequence encodes CASSYPEQGGANTEAFF.

The chain carries TRBV14 and TRBJ2-7; TRBD1 or TRBD2 may be the D gene (5 bases each). CDR3 length: 13 amino acids. CDR1 and CDR2 (germline): SGHDN, FVKESK. Deletions cut 0 bases from V and 5 bases from J, with 8 bases between. In DNA form, the CDR3 reads TGTGCCAGCAGCCAAGATTGGGGGAACGAGCAGTACTTC. Its translation: CASSQDWGNEQYF. Variable domain in full (rest from reference TRBV14 and TRBJ2-7): EAGVTQFPSHSVIEKGQTVTLRCDPISGHDNLYWYRRVMGKEIKFLLHFVKESKQDESGMPNNRFLAERTGGTYSTLKVQPAELEDSGVYFCASSQDWGNEQYFGPGTRLTVT.

This clonotype has more than one count but fewer than ten. The chain has TRBV15 and TRBJ1-1; 7 nucleotides line up with TRBD1. The CDR3 consists of 17 residues. Per the germline V gene, CDR1 is LNHNV and CDR2 is YYDKDF (reference sequence). With V trimmed by 0 bases and J by 1 base, 8 bases remained unmatched. The CDR3 loop is CATSRDRQGPTNTEAFF. CDR3 nucleotide sequence: TGTGCCACCAGCAGAGACCGACAGGGCCCCACGAACACTGAAGCTTTCTTT. Filled out from reference TRBV15 and TRBJ1-1, the complete variable domain reads DAMVIQNPRYQVTQFGKPVTLSCSQTLNHNVMYWYQQKSSQAPKLLFHYYDKDFNNEADTPDNFQSRRPNTSFCFLDIRSPGLGDTAMYLCATSRDRQGPTNTEAFFGQGTRLTVV.

As regards this clonotype: This may come from a read error, since a much larger clone is one base off. This rearrangement joins TRBV28 to TRBJ1-6; D may be TRBD1 (5 bases). The CDR3 runs 15 residues. Trimming took 7 bases from V and 13 from J, leaving 23 bases between them. CDR1 is MDHEN, CDR2 SYDVKM, per germline. The CDR3 nucleotides are TGTGCCAGCATCAAACCCTTGAGGGGCTCTGGGCCCCTCCACTTT. Encoded protein: CASIKPLRGSGPLHF.

J is TRBJ2-3 and V is TRBV20-1; the D call may be TRBD1 or TRBD2 (5 bases each). Germline assignment: CDR1 DFQATT and CDR2 SNEGSKA (reference sequence). This CDR3 comprises 15 residues. Trimming stripped 6 bases from V and 4 bases from J, with 20 bases between. CDR3 loop: CSAPNPRGRADTQYF. In nucleotides, the CDR3 is TGCAGTGCCCCCAACCCGAGGGGTAGGGCAGATACGCAGTATTTT.

In this sample, this clonotype turned up many times. The rearrangement joins TRBV20-1 to TRBJ1-1; 8 positions agree with TRBD1. The CDR3 totals 14 residues. V shed 3 bases and J 4 bases; nucleotides not matched to a gene: 7. Looked up from germline, CDR1 is DFQATT and CDR2 is SNEGSKA (reference sequence). The CDR3 bases are TGCAGTGCTAGGGAAACAGGGGGATCCACTGAAGCTTTCTTT. The encoded protein is CSARETGGSTEAFF.

This clonotype was recorded a few times. CDR3 bases: TGTGCCAGCAGTGACCGGACAGGCTCCTACGAGCAGTACTTC. Protein sequence: CASSDRTGSYEQYF. V gene TRBV6-1 combines with J gene TRBJ2-7; 7 nucleotides match TRBD1. Per the germline V gene, CDR1 is MNHNS and CDR2 is SASEGT. This CDR3 is built from 14 residues. Germline trimming cut 3 bases from V and 0 bases from J; bases unmatched to any gene: 2.

This clonotype occurred a few times. A much larger clone is a single base away; this may be a read error. The conserved closing phenylalanine or tryptophan is absent in this CDR3, likely reflecting a read error. J is TRBJ1-1 and V is TRBV2; maybe TRBD1 (5 bases). V lost 7 bases and J lost 4, with 13 bases in between. The germline gives CDR1 SNHLY, CDR2 FYNNEI. The CDR3 spans 13 residues. The CDR3 sequence is CASTGAGFTEAFL. DNA of the CDR3: TGTGCCAGCACTGGGGCCGGATTCACTGAAGCTTTCCTT.

There are many counts of this clonotype. This chain joins TRBV6-1 and TRBJ2-7, with D possibly being TRBD1 (6 bases). This CDR3 comprises 16 residues. Germline V lookup: CDR1 MNHNS, CDR2 SASEGT. V was shortened by 5 bases and J by 0 bases, with 17 bases between the two germline ends. CDR3 residues: CASSRLLGQSSYEQYF. Here the CDR3 DNA reads TGTGCCAGCAGTCGACTACTAGGACAGAGCTCCTACGAGCAGTACTTC.

This clonotype was counted a few times. V gene TRBV30 combines with J gene TRBJ1-2; D possibly corresponds to TRBD1 (6 bases). The germline V and J ends were trimmed by 1 base and 6 bases, with 12 bases remaining between them. The CDR3 is 13 amino acids. Per the germline V gene, CDR1 is GTSNPN and CDR2 is SVGIG (reference sequence). CDR3: CAWSGYREDGYTF. The CDR3 DNA reads as TGTGCCTGGAGTGGGTACAGGGAAGATGGCTACACCTTC.

This chain connects TRBV7-9 to TRBJ2-3; D is possibly TRBD1 (5 bases). Germline loops: CDR1 SEHNR, CDR2 FQNEAQ (reference sequence). Trimming took off 0 bases at V and 2 bases at J, with 12 bases between the two ends. CDR3 length: 16 residues. CDR3 in amino acids: CASSLASAGFTDTQYF. For the CDR3, the DNA is TGTGCCAGCAGCTTAGCGTCCGCAGGGTTCACAGATACGCAGTATTTT.

This clonotype showed up just a few times. V usage is TRBV30 and J usage is TRBJ2-1; no firm D call. The CDR3 totals 11 residues. Germline V gene sequence: CDR1 GTSNPN, CDR2 SVGIG (reference sequence). Trimming removed 0 bases at V and 10 bases at J, with 7 bases between. CDR3 sequence: CAWSVKEEQFF. The CDR3 nucleotides are TGTGCCTGGAGTGTCAAGGAGGAGCAGTTCTTC.

Concerning this clonotype itself: Just one base apart from a much larger clone, this may be a read error. The rearrangement joins TRBV28 to TRBJ2-5; 14 nucleotides match TRBD2. The germline V gene encodes CDR1 MDHEN and CDR2 SYDVKM. With 7 bases clipped from V and 3 bases from J, the junction kept 4 bases outside the gene matches. This CDR3 has 15 amino acids. CDR3 nucleotide sequence: TGTGCCAGCACGGGACTAGCGGGAGTTGAAGAGACCCAGTACTTC. This codes for CASTGLAGVEETQYF. The full variable domain, rest sourced from reference TRBV28 and TRBJ2-5, is DVKVTQSSRYLVKRTGEKVFLECVQDMDHENMFWYRQDPGLGLRLIYFSYDVKMKEKGDIPEGYSVSREKKERFSLILESASTNQTSMYLCASTGLAGVEETQYFGPGTRLLVL.

This clonotype showed up many times. The rearrangement joins TRBV20-1 to TRBJ2-7; the D gene is possibly TRBD2 (6 bases). The CDR3 spans 13 residues. The V end lost 3 bases, the J end lost 3 bases, and 12 bases lay between the germline ends. CDR1 and CDR2 from the germline V gene are DFQATT and SNEGSKA (reference sequence). This CDR3 reads CSASYVSGYEQYF. In DNA, the CDR3 is TGCAGTGCTAGTTACGTTAGCGGCTACGAGCAGTACTTC.

This clonotype was detected only a few times. The CDR3 nucleotides are TGCAGTGCTAGAGGCGGGGCGAACACAGATACGCAGTATTTT. Amino acids: CSARGGANTDTQYF. The chain couples TRBV20-1 to TRBJ2-3; possibly TRBD2 for D (6 bases). CDR1 is DFQATT, CDR2 SNEGSKA, per germline (reference sequence). There are 14 residues in the CDR3. V was cut by 1 base and J by 2 bases, with 10 bases left in between.

The gene calls are TRBV15 and TRBJ1-1; 11 nucleotides align to TRBD1. Per germline, CDR1 LNHNV and CDR2 YYDKDF (reference sequence). Unmatched junction bases numbered 5, after V lost 1 base and J lost 1 base. The CDR3 sequence is 17 residues long. CDR3 nucleotide sequence: TGTGCCACCAGCAGAGCCATGGACAGGGGGCGGAACACTGAAGCTTTCTTT. Residues: CATSRAMDRGRNTEAFF.

The chain couples TRBV2 to TRBJ1-2; a weak D match, TRBD1 (5 bases). The germline gives CDR1 SNHLY, CDR2 FYNNEI. Trimming removed 7 bases from V and 8 bases from J, with 23 bases in between. The CDR3 has 15 amino acids. The DNA for the CDR3 is TGTGCCAGCACGATCGGTAGACAGCGGACGCTAGGCTACACCTTC. This sequence encodes CASTIGRQRTLGYTF.

The V and J genes are TRBV3-1 and TRBJ2-7; tentative D call: TRBD1 (6 bases). Germline CDR1 LGHDT, CDR2 YNNKEL (reference sequence). The CDR3 extends over 16 amino acids. The V and J ends lost 5 bases and 0 bases respectively, with 17 bases between them. Here the CDR3 DNA reads TGTGCCAGCAGCTTTTCCGGGACACATAACTCCTACGAGCAGTACTTC. It codes for CASSFSGTHNSYEQYF.

The rearrangement links TRBV6-1 to TRBJ1-1; D possibly corresponds to TRBD1 (6 bases). Trimming pared 6 bases from V and 1 base from J, leaving 12 bases between. The CDR3 covers 14 residues. Germline V CDR1 and CDR2: MNHNS, SASEGT. The CDR3 sequence is CASRNSGANTEAFF. CDR3 in DNA: TGTGCCAGCAGAAATTCAGGGGCGAACACTGAAGCTTTCTTT.

This chain connects TRBV12-3 or TRBV12-4 to TRBJ2-7; D is possibly TRBD1 (7 bases). CDR3 size: 13 residues. With 7 bases removed from V and 6 bases from J, the gap between germline ends came to 16 bases. The CDR3 region is CASTLRQGGEQYF. CDR3 coding DNA: TGTGCCAGCACCCTGAGACAGGGAGGCGAGCAGTACTTC.

In its sample, this clonotype was seen a few times. As DNA, the CDR3 is TGTGCCAGCAGTTTAATCCACAATGAGCAGTTCTTC. Protein product: CASSLIHNEQFF. V gene TRBV12-3 or TRBV12-4 combines with J gene TRBJ2-1; no clear D gene. The V and J ends lost 2 bases and 5 bases respectively, with 4 bases between them. This CDR3 is 12 amino acids long.